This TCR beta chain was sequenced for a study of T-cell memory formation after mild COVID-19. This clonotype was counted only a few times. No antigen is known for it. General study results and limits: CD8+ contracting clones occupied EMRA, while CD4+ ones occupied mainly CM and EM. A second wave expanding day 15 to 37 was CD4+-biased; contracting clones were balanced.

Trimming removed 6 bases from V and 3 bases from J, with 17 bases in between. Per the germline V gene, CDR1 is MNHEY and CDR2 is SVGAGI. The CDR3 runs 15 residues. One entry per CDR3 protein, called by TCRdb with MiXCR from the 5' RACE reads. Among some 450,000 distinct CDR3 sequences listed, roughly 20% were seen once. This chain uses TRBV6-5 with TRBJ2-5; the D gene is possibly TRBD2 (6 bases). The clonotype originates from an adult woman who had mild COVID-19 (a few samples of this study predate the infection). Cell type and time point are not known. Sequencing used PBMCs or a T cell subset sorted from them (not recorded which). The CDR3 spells CASSPFTGVEETQYF. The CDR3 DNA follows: TGTGCCAGCAGCCCCTTCACGGGAGTCGAAGAGACCCAGTACTTC.